This record covers a single T cell receptor (beta chain). The germline gives CDR1 LGHDT, CDR2 YNNKEL (reference sequence). J gave up 0 bases and V 1 base, and 9 bases lay outside the gene matches. The CDR3 extends over 18 amino acids. The data stem from a study of blood T cell repertoires in COVID-19. About the study: Specimens from acute and convalescent COVID-19 originated in the United States, Italy and Spain. Sources were T cells, B-cell-depleted T cells, or PBMCs; the material itself was cDNA or gDNA.

Enrolled during active infection, Seattle patients were then followed longitudinally. In the original workflow: Amplification of reference gene primers was used by the study to estimate nucleated cell counts. Sequencing was performed with immunoSEQ multiplex PCR; in TCRdb, only in-frame clones are kept and a portion is missing. V and J calls and clone size come straight from that table; D and trimming were deduced from the DNA. The data contain 84,000 or so clones, approximately 80% of them singletons. The V gene is TRBV3-1 (or the pseudogene TRBV3-2), the J gene TRBJ1-5; the match to TRBD1 covers 7 bases. Source material: peripheral blood. The sequence was collected from a man between 65 and 85 years old with COVID-19, enrolled during active disease. In nucleotides, the CDR3 is TGTGCCAGCAGCCAAGTCGCCGGGACAGCTTATAGCAATCAGCCCCAGCATTTT. It translates to CASSQVAGTAYSNQPQHF.